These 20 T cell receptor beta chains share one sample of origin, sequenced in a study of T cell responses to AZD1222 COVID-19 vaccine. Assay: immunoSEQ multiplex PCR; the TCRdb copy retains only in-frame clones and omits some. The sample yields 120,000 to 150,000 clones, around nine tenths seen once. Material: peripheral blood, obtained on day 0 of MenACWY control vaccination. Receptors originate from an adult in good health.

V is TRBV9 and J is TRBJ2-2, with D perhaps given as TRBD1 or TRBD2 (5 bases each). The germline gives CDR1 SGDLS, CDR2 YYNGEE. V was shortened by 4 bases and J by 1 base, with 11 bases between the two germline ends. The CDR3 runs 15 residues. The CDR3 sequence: CASSRGRKNTGELFF. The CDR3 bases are TGTGCCAGCAGCCGGGGACGGAAGAACACCGGGGAGCTGTTTTTT.

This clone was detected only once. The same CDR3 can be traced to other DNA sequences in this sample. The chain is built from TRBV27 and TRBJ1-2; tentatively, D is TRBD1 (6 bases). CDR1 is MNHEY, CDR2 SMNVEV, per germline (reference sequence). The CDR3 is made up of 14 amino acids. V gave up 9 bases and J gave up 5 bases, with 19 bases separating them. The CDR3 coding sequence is TGTGCCAGTTCAAGGGACACCGGGGGGTATGGCTACACCTTC. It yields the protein CASSRDTGGYGYTF.

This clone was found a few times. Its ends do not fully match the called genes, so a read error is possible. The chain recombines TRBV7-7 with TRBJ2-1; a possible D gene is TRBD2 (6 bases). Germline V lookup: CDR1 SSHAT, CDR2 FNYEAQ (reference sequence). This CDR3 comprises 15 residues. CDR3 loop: CASSLTHLEGNEQFF. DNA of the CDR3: TGTGCTAGCAGCTTAACGCACTTGGAGGGCAATGAGCAGTTCTTC.

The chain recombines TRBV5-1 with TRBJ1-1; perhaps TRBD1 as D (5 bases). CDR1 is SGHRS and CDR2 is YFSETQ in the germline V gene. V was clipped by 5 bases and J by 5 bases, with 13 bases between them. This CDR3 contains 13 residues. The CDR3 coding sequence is TGCGCCAGCAGGCAAACAGGAGGGACTGAAGCTTTCTTT. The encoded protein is CASRQTGGTEAFF.

The CDR3: CASSPYGQGLKKLFF. The CDR3 nucleotides read TGTGCCAGCAGTCCATACGGACAGGGTTTGAAAAAACTGTTTTTT. V gene TRBV28 combines with J gene TRBJ1-4, with 8 bases fitting TRBD1. The CDR3 has 15 residues. Looked up from germline, CDR1 is MDHEN and CDR2 is SYDVKM. J gave up 9 bases and V 5 bases, and 11 bases lay outside the gene matches. Complete variable domain (other parts from reference TRBV28 and TRBJ1-4): DVKVTQSSRYLVKRTGEKVFLECVQDMDHENMFWYRQDPGLGLRLIYFSYDVKMKEKGDIPEGYSVSREKKERFSLILESASTNQTSMYLCASSPYGQGLKKLFFGSGTQLSVL.

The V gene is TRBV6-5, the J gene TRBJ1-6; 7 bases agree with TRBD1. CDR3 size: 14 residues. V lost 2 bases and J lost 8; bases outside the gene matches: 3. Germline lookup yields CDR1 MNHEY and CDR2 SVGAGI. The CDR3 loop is CASSYGRGYSPLHF. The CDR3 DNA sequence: TGTGCCAGCAGTTACGGCAGGGGGTATTCACCCCTCCACTTT.

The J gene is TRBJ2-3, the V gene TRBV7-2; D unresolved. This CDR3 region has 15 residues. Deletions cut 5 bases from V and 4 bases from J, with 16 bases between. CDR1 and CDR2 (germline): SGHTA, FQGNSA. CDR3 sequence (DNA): TGTGCCAGCAGCCCGTTGAGCACTCTGGCAGATACGCAGTATTTT. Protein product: CASSPLSTLADTQYF.

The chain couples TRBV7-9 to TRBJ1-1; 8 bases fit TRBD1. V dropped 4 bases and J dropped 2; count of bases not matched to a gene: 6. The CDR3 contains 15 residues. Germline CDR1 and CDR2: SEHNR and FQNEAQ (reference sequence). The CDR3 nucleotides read TGTGCCAGCAGCTCTCCCACAGGGGGTAACACTGAAGCTTTCTTT. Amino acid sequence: CASSSPTGGNTEAFF. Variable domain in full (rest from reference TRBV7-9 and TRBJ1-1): DTGVSQNPRHKITKRGQNVTFRCDPISEHNRLYWYRQTLGQGPEFLTYFQNEAQLEKSRLLSDRFSAERPKGSFSTLEIQRTEQGDSAMYLCASSSPTGGNTEAFFGQGTRLTVV.

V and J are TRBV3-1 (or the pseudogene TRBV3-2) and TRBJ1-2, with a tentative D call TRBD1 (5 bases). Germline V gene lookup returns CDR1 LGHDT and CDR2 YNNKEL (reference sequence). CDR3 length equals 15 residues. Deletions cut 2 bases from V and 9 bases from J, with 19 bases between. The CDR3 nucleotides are TGTGCCAGCAGCCAACGCAAGGGACGCGGGAACAGCTACACCTTC. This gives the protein CASSQRKGRGNSYTF.

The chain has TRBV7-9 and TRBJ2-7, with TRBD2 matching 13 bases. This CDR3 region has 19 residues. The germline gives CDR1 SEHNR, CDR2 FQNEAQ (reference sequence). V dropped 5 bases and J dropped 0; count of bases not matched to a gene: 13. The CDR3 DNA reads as TGTGCCAGCAGCCCCCCGTCCTCGACTAGCGGGAGGCACTCCTACGAGCAGTACTTC. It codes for CASSPPSSTSGRHSYEQYF.

The CDR3 loop reads CASSHQRVPVTEAFF. The CDR3 nucleotides read TGTGCCAGCAGCCATCAAAGAGTACCGGTAACTGAAGCTTTCTTT. V is TRBV3-1 (or the pseudogene TRBV3-2) and J is TRBJ1-1, with D uncertain. Per the germline V gene, CDR1 is LGHDT and CDR2 is YNNKEL (reference sequence). Trimming cost V 3 bases and J 5 bases, with 16 bases left between them. The CDR3 length is 15 residues.

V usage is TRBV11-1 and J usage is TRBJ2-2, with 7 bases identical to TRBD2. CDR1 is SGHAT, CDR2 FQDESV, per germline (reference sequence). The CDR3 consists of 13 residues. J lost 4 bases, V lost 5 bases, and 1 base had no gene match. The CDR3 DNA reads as TGTGCCAGCAGCCGGGGGGTCACCGGGGAGCTGTTTTTT. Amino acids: CASSRGVTGELFF.

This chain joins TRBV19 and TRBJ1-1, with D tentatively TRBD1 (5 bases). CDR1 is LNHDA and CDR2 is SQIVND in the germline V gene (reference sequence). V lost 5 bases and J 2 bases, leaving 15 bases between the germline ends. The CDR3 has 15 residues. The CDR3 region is CASSPRWGSNTEAFF. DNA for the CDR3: TGTGCCAGTAGTCCCCGTTGGGGGAGTAACACTGAAGCTTTCTTT.

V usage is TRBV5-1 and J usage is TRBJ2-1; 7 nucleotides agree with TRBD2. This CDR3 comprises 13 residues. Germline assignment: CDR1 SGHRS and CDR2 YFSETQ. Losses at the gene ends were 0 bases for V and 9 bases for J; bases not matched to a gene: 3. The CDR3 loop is CASSLDASGEQFF. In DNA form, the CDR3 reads TGCGCCAGCAGCTTGGACGCTAGCGGTGAGCAGTTCTTC.

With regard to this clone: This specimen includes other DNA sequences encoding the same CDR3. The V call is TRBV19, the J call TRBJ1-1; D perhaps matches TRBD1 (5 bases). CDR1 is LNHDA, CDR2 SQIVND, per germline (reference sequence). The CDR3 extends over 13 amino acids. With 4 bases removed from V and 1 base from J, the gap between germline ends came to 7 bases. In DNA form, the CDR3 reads TGTGCCAGTAGTACTGGGGGGAACACTGAAGCTTTCTTT. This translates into CASSTGGNTEAFF.

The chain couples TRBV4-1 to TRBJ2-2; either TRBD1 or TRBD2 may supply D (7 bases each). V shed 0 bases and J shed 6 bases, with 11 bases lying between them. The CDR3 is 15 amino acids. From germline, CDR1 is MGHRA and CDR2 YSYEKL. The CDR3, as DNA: TGCGCCAGCAGCCAAGATCCAGGGGGGGCCGGGGAGCTGTTTTTT. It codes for CASSQDPGGAGELFF.

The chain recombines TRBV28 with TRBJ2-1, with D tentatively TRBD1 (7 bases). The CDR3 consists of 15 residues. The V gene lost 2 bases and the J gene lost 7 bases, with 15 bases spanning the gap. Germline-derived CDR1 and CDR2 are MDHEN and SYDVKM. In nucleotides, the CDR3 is TGTGCCAGCAGTTTAATAGCGGCAGGGGGTAATGAGCAGTTCTTC. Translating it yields CASSLIAAGGNEQFF.

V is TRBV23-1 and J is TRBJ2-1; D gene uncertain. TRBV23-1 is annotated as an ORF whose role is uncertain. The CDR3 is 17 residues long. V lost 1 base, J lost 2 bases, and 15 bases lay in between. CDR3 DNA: TGCGCCAGCAGTCAATTGAGGAAAGGTGACCCCTACAATGAGCAGTTCTTC. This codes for CASSQLRKGDPYNEQFF.

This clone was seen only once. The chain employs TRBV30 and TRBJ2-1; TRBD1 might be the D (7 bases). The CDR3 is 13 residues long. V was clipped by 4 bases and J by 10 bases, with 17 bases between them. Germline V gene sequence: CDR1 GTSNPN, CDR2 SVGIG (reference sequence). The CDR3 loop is CAWMWSGGLEQFF. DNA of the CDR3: TGTGCCTGGATGTGGTCAGGGGGGCTCGAGCAGTTCTTC.

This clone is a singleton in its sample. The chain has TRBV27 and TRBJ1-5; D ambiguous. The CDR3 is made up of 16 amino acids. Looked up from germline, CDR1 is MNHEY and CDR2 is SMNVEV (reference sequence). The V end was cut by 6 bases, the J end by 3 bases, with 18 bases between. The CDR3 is CASSLTAGLINQPQHF. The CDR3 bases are TGTGCCAGCAGCTTAACGGCTGGACTCATCAATCAGCCCCAGCATTTT.